The present T cell receptor (beta chain) was sequenced within a study of shared clonotypes between healthy human individuals. Study information: Each donor contributed plates that comprised three CD4 naive, three CD4 memory, two CD8 naive and one CD8 memory.

In regard to this clone: Its antigen is undetermined.

Assay used: immunoSEQ multiplex PCR; TCRdb lists only in-frame clones, some missing. The sample includes roughly 1 million clones, around 76% of them seen just once. Germline CDR1 and CDR2: MNHEY and SVGAGI. CDR3 size: 13 residues. V was pared by 0 bases and J by 12 bases, with 15 bases between. Whole-study findings and limits: Naive subsets tended to show greater estimated richness than memory subsets. Naive CD4 clonotypes overlapped across a few donors at roughly 5.1%.

Material for sequencing was memory CD4+ T cells sorted from blood. Stated subset: CD45RA-negative fraction. This sequence originates from a man aged 18 to 30 in good health. The chain is built from TRBV6-5 and TRBJ2-7; weak D call: TRBD2 (5 bases). The CDR3: CASSYSRADGRYF. The DNA for the CDR3 is TGTGCCAGCAGTTACTCGAGGGCGGACGGCCGGTACTTC.